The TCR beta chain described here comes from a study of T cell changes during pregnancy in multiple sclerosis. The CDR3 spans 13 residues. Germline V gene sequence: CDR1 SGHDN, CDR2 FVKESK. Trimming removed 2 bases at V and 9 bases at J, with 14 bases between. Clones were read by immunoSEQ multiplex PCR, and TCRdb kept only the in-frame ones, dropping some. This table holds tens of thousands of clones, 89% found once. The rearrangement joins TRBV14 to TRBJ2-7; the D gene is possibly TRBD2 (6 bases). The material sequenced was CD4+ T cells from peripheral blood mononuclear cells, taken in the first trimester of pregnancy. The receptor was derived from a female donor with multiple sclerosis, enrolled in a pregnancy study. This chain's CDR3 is CASSQNWDSWQYF. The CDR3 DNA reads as TGTGCCAGCAGCCAAAACTGGGACTCGTGGCAGTACTTC. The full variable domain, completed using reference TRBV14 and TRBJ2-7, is EAGVTQFPSHSVIEKGQTVTLRCDPISGHDNLYWYRRVMGKEIKFLLHFVKESKQDESGMPNNRFLAERTGGTYSTLKVQPAELEDSGVYFCASSQNWDSWQYFGPGTRLTVT.